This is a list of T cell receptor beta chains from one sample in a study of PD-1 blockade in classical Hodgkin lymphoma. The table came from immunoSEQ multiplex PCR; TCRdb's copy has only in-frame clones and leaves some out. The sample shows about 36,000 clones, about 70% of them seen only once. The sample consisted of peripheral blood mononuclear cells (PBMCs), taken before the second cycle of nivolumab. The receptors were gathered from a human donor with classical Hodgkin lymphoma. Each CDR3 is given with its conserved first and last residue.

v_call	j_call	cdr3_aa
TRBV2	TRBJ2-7	CASGHDRGPYEQYF
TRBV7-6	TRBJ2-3	CASSLLGEGQLSTDTQYF
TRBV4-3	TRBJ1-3	CASSQDKTGVNTIYF
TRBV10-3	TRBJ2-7	CAISESSRTAMRF
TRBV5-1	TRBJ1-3	CASSREGPISGNTIYF
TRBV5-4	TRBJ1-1	CASTDSNPGAKTEAFF
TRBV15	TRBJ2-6	CATSRDLSGANVLTF
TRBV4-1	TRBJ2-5	CASSHNQETQYF
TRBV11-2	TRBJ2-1	CASTPRASGSPNEQFF
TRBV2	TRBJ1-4	CASSPPVTNEKLFF
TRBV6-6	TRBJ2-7	CASSNGVGTSRHEQYF
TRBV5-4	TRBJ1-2	CASSSQQGIGGYTF
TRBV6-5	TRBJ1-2	CASSSQNAGFGYTF
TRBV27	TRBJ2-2	CASSPGLAGGELFF
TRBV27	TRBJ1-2	CASSFRDNYGYTF
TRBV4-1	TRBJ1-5	CASSHAPDRGLFQPQHF
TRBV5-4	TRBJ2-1	CASSSTSGRANEQFF
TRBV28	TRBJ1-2	CASIPGTGALYGYTF
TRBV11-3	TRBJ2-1	CASSLEGRYSHEQFF
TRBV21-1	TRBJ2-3	CASSKGAGVTDTQYF
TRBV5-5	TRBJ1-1	CASSPYDRGRTEAFF
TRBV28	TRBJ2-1	CASSPEALGEQFF
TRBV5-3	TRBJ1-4	CARSPRGQGREKLFF
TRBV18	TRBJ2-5	CASSPEAGETQYF
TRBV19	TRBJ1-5	CASSILRQGNQPQHF
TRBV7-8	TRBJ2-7	CASSRYRTGFDISYEQYF
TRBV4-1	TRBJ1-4	CASSPGGRSNEKLFF
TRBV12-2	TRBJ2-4	CASRLAMSSPGDIQYF
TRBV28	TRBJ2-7	CASSFPTLFGEQYF
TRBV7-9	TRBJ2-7	CASSPSSYEQYF
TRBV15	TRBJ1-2	CATSRPGAYGYTF
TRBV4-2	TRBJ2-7	CASSMRTSGSPYEQYF
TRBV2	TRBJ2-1	CASTPLAGHEQFF
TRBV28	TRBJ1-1	CASSLLPGRAEAFF
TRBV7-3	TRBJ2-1	CASSLQGLAGVGEQFF
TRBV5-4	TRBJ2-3	CASSSKTSGSGTDTQYF
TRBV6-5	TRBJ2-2	CAIRTGTGNTGELFF
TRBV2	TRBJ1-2	CASSLQASDYGYTF
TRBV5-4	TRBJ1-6	CATSSAWTGKNSPLHF
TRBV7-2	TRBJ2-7	CASSVGRTSSYEQYF
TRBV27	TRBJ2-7	CASSFGGPAYEQYF
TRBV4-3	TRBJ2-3	CASSQGRTSGTSTDTQYF
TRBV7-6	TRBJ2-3	CASSLVSPQSPMLAGRTDTQYF
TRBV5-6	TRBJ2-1	CASSLAGGAENEQFF
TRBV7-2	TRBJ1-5	CASSLFAGAYSNQPQHF